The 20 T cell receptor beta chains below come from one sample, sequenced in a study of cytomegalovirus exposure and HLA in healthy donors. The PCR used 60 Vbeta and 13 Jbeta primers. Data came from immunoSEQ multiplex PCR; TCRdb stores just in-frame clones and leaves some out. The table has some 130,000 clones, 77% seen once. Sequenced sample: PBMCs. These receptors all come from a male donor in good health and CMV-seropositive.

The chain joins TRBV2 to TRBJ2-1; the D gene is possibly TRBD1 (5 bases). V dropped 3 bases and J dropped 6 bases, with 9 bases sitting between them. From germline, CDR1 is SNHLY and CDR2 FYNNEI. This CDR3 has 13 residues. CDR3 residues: CASSDQGVNEQFF. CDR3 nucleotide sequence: TGTGCCAGCAGTGATCAGGGCGTCAATGAGCAGTTCTTC.

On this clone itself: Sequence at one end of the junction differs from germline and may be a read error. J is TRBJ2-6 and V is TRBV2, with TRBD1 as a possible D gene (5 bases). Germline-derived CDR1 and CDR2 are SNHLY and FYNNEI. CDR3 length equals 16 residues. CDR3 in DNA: TGTGCCAGCAGTGAAGTCCGTTTCTCTGGGGCCAACGGCCTGACTTTC. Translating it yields CASSEVRFSGANGLTF.

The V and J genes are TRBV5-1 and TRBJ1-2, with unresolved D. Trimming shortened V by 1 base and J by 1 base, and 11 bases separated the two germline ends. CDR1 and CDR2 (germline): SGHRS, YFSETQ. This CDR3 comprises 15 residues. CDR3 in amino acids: CASSLRGGNNYGYTF. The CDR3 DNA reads TGCGCCAGCAGCTTGAGAGGAGGCAATAACTATGGCTACACCTTC. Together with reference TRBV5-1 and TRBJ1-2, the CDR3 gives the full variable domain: KAGVTQTPRYLIKTRGQQVTLSCSPISGHRSVSWYQQTPGQGLQFLFEYFSETQRNKGNFPGRFSGRQFSNSRSEMNVSTLELGDSALYLCASSLRGGNNYGYTFGSGTRLTVV.

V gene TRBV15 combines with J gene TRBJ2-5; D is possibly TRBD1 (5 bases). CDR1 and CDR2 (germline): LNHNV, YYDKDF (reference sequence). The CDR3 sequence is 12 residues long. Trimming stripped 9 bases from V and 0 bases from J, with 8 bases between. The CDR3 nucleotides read TGTGCCACTTCGACAGACCAAGAGACCCAGTACTTC. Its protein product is CATSTDQETQYF. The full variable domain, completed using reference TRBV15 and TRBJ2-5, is DAMVIQNPRYQVTQFGKPVTLSCSQTLNHNVMYWYQQKSSQAPKLLFHYYDKDFNNEADTPDNFQSRRPNTSFCFLDIRSPGLGDTAMYLCATSTDQETQYFGPGTRLLVL.

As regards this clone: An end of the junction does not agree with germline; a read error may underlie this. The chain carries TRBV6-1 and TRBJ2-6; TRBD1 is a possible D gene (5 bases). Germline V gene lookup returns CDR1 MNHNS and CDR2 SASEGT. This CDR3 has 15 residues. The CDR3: CASRLQFSGANGLTF. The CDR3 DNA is TGTGCCAGCAGGTTACAGTTCTCTGGGGCCAACGGCCTGACTTTC.

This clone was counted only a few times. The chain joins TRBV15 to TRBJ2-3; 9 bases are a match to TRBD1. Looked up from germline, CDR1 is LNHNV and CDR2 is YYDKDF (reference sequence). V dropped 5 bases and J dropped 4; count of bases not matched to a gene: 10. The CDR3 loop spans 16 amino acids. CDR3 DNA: TGTGCCACCAGCGACCCTCCGGGACAGGGAGCAGATACGCAGTATTTT. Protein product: CATSDPPGQGADTQYF.

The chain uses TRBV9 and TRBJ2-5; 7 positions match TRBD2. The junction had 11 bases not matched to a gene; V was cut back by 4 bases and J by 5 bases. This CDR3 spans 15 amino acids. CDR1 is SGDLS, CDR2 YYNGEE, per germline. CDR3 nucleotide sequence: TGTGCCAGCAGCTCCCTTTTCGGGGGGAGGGAGACCCAGTACTTC. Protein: CASSSLFGGRETQYF.

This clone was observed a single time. CDR3 residues: CASSLVLANQETQYF. The CDR3 nucleotides read TGTGCCAGCAGCTTAGTACTAGCGAACCAAGAGACCCAGTACTTC. The chain links TRBV7-6 to TRBJ2-5, with 7 nucleotides matching TRBD2. The J segment lost 0 bases and the V segment lost 1 base, leaving 2 bases of the junction unmatched. The CDR3 loop spans 15 amino acids. Germline V gene data show CDR1 as SGHVS and CDR2 as FNYEAQ.

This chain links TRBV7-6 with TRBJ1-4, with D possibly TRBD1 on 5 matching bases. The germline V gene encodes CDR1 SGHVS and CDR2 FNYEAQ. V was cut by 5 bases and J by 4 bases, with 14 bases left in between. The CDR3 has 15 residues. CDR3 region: CASSPSSGFNEKLFF. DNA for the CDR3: TGTGCCAGCAGCCCCTCCTCAGGGTTTAATGAAAAACTGTTTTTT.

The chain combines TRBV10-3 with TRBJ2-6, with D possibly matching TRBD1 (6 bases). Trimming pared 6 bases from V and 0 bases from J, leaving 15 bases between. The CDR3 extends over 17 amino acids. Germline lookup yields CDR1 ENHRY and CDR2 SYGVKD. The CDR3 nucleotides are TGTGCCATCAGGGGAAACCGACAGGCCTCTGGGGCCAACGTCCTGACTTTC. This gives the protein CAIRGNRQASGANVLTF.

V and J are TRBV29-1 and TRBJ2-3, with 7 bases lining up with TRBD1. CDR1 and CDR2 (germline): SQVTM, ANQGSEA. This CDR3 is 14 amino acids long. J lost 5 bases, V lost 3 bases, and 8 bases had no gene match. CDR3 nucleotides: TGCAGCGTTGAGACAGGGCTTCGGGGAGATACGCAGTATTTT. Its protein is CSVETGLRGDTQYF.

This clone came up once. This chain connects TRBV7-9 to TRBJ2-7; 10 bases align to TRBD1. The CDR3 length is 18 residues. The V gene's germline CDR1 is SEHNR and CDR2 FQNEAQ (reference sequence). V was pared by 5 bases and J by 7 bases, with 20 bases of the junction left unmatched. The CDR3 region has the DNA TGTGCCAGCAGCATCGTAGCGTGGGCTCGAGGGGGACAGGGGGAGCAGTACTTC. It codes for CASSIVAWARGGQGEQYF.

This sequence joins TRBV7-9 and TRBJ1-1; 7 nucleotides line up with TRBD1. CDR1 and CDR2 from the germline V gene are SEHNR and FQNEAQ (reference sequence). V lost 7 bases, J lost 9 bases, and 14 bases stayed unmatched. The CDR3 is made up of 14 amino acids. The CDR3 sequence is CASTRGRGDFQAFF. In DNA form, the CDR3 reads TGTGCCAGCACCAGGGGCAGGGGGGACTTCCAAGCTTTCTTT.

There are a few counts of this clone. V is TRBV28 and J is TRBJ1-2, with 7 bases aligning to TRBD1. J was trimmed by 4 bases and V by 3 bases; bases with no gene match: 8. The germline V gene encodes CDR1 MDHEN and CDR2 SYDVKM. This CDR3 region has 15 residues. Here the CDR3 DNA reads TGTGCCAGCAGTTTGGGAGACAGGGTGTCCTATGGCTACACCTTC. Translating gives CASSLGDRVSYGYTF.

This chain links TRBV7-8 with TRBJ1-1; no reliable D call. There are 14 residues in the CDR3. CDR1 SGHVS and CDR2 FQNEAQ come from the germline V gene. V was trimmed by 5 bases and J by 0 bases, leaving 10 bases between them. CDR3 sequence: CASSRTVMNTEAFF. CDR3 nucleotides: TGTGCCAGCAGCAGGACTGTAATGAACACTGAAGCTTTCTTT.

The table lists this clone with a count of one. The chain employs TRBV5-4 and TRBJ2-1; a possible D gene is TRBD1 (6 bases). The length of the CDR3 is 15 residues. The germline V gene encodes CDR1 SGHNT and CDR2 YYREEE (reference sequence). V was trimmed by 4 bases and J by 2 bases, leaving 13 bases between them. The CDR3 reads CASSHRDKTYNEQFF. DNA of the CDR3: TGTGCCAGCAGCCACCGGGACAAGACCTACAATGAGCAGTTCTTC.

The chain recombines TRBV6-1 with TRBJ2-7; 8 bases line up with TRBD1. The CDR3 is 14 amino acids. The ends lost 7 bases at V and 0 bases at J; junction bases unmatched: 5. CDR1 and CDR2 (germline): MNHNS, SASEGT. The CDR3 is CASTRTGTSYEQYF. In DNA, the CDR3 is TGTGCCAGCACCCGGACAGGGACCTCCTACGAGCAGTACTTC.

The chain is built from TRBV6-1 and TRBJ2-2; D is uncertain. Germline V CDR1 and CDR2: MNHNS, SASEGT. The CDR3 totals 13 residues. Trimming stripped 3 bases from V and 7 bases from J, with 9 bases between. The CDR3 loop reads CASSEVGVGELFF. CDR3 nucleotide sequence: TGTGCCAGCAGTGAGGTCGGTGTCGGGGAGCTGTTTTTT.

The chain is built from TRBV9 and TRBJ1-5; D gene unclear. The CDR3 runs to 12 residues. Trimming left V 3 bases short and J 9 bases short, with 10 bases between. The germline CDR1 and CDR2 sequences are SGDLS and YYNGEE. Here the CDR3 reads CASSGESGPQHF. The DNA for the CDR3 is TGTGCCAGCAGCGGTGAGTCTGGGCCCCAGCATTTT.

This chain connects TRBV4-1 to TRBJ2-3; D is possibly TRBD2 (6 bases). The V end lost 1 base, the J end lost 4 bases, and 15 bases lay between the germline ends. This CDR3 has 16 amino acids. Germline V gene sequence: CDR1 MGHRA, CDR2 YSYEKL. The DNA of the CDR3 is TGCGCCAGCAGCCAAGTCCTAGCGAGAGGGGCAGATACGCAGTATTTT. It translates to CASSQVLARGADTQYF.